These 27 T cell receptor beta chains share one sample of origin, sequenced in a study of T cell responses to AZD1222 COVID-19 vaccine. The assay was immunoSEQ multiplex PCR, and TCRdb's table has in-frame clones only and misses some. This sample has around 160,000 clones, with around 94% found just once. This specimen consisted of peripheral blood, obtained 28 days after the second AZD1222 dose. Receptors were obtained from an adult who received the AZD1222 COVID-19 vaccine.

The rearrangement joins TRBV2 to TRBJ1-3, with D unclear. This CDR3 has 14 amino acids. The germline V and J ends were trimmed by 6 bases and 2 bases, with 11 bases remaining between them. Germline CDR1 SNHLY, CDR2 FYNNEI. CDR3 residues: CASSETVTGNTIYF. The CDR3, as DNA: TGTGCCAGCAGCGAAACAGTAACTGGAAACACCATATATTTT.

This chain connects TRBV9 to TRBJ1-3; D gene uncertain. Germline CDR1 is SGDLS and CDR2 is YYNGEE. The V end was cut by 3 bases, the J end by 0 bases, with 10 bases between. This CDR3 is built from 15 residues. CDR3 loop: CASSAGSYSGNTIYF. The CDR3 coding sequence is TGTGCCAGCAGCGCCGGGAGTTACTCTGGAAACACCATATATTTT.

This chain uses TRBV7-2 with TRBJ2-1, with TRBD2 as a possible D gene (5 bases). CDR1 and CDR2 from the germline V gene are SGHTA and FQGNSA. V lost 2 bases, J lost 4 bases, and 18 bases lay in between. There are 17 residues in the CDR3. The CDR3 DNA reads as TGTGCCAGCAGCTTAAATCCCGGGCCGGGATATTACAATGAGCAGTTCTTC. Protein product: CASSLNPGPGYYNEQFF.

The gene calls are TRBV19 and TRBJ2-3; 10 nucleotides match TRBD2. The germline gives CDR1 LNHDA, CDR2 SQIVND (reference sequence). The CDR3 is 17 residues long. V gave up 5 bases and J gave up 4 bases; unmatched junction bases: 12. Here the CDR3 reads CASSVNDGTSASDTQYF. The CDR3 coding sequence is TGTGCCAGTAGTGTCAACGACGGGACTAGCGCCTCAGATACGCAGTATTTT.

In its sample, this clone was seen a few times. The chain carries TRBV4-1 and TRBJ2-7, with TRBD2 identical over 8 bases. With 1 base clipped from V and 12 bases from J, the junction kept 14 bases outside the gene matches. This CDR3 has 15 amino acids. Germline assignment: CDR1 MGHRA and CDR2 YSYEKL. This CDR3 is CASSQVLDQRENRYF. CDR3 sequence (DNA): TGCGCCAGCAGCCAAGTCCTCGACCAGCGGGAGAATCGGTACTTC.

The CDR3 region is CASSYSTGGLGYTF. The DNA of the CDR3 is TGTGCCAGCAGTTACTCGACAGGGGGCCTTGGCTACACCTTC. J is TRBJ1-2 and V is TRBV6-5, with 10 nucleotides matching TRBD1. Looked up from germline, CDR1 is MNHEY and CDR2 is SVGAGI. The CDR3 sequence is 14 residues long. With V trimmed by 0 bases and J by 7 bases, 2 bases remained unmatched.

The chain couples TRBV7-9 to TRBJ1-1; D gene ambiguous. Germline-derived CDR1 and CDR2 are SEHNR and FQNEAQ (reference sequence). The CDR3 contains 16 residues. The V and J ends lost 2 bases and 7 bases respectively, with 20 bases between them. As DNA, the CDR3 is TGTGCCAGCAGCTTAAGGTTAGCAGCTGGGATTGGTGAAGCTTTCTTT. It codes for CASSLRLAAGIGEAFF. The whole variable domain, remainder taken from reference TRBV7-9 and TRBJ1-1, is DTGVSQNPRHKITKRGQNVTFRCDPISEHNRLYWYRQTLGQGPEFLTYFQNEAQLEKSRLLSDRFSAERPKGSFSTLEIQRTEQGDSAMYLCASSLRLAAGIGEAFFGQGTRLTVV.

The chain has TRBV5-4 and TRBJ1-1; tentatively, D is TRBD1 (5 bases). The CDR3 contains 14 residues. With 0 bases removed from V and 5 bases from J, the gap between germline ends came to 11 bases. CDR1 SGHNT and CDR2 YYREEE come from the germline V gene (reference sequence). In DNA form, the CDR3 reads TGTGCCAGCAGCTTGGACGGGGCCGATACTGAAGCTTTCTTT. Amino acids: CASSLDGADTEAFF.

V and J are TRBV6-2 or TRBV6-3 and TRBJ2-3, with 7 bases matching TRBD2. Germline V gives CDR1 MNHEY, CDR2 SVGEGT. The CDR3 runs 17 residues. The V gene end was trimmed by 6 bases and the J gene end by 0 bases; junction bases not matched to a gene: 12. The CDR3 loop is CASSHAPGRPSTDTQYF. The CDR3, as DNA: TGTGCCAGCAGCCACGCCCCCGGGAGGCCTAGCACAGATACGCAGTATTTT.

This clone came up once. The chain recombines TRBV20-1 with TRBJ2-1, with 7 bases fitting TRBD2. The V gene's germline CDR1 is DFQATT and CDR2 SNEGSKA (reference sequence). V lost 3 bases, J lost 14 bases, and 4 bases stayed unmatched. The CDR3 is made up of 10 amino acids. CDR3 nucleotide sequence: TGCAGTGCTAGGGCTGGGGGGGAGTTCTTC. It translates to CSARAGGEFF.

The chain carries TRBV30 and TRBJ1-1; 7 bases fit TRBD1. The ends lost 0 bases at V and 1 base at J; junction bases unmatched: 14. Germline values: CDR1 GTSNPN, CDR2 SVGIG (reference sequence). This CDR3 is 18 amino acids long. The CDR3 is CAWSVSRRGWGTNTEAFF. CDR3 sequence (DNA): TGTGCCTGGAGTGTATCTCGCAGGGGGTGGGGGACGAACACTGAAGCTTTCTTT.

The chain combines TRBV4-2 with TRBJ1-5, with D hard to call. The germline V and J ends were trimmed by 2 bases and 7 bases, with 9 bases remaining between them. The germline V gene encodes CDR1 LGHNA and CDR2 YNFKEQ. The CDR3 covers 13 residues. DNA for the CDR3: TGTGCCAGCAGCCAAACGGACGGGCAGCCCCAGCATTTT. It yields the protein CASSQTDGQPQHF.

This clone was counted a few times. V usage is TRBV3-1 (or the pseudogene TRBV3-2) and J usage is TRBJ2-5, with D perhaps matching TRBD2 (5 bases). From germline, CDR1 is LGHDT and CDR2 YNNKEL (reference sequence). The V end was cut by 4 bases, the J end by 5 bases, with 5 bases between. CDR3 length equals 11 residues. This CDR3 reads CASSRRETQYF. In DNA, the CDR3 is TGTGCCAGCAGCCGGAGGGAGACCCAGTACTTC.

V usage is TRBV7-9 and J usage is TRBJ1-2; a weak D match, TRBD1 (5 bases). Between the trimmed V and J ends, which lost 1 base and 5 bases, there was a span of 11 bases. The length of the CDR3 is 14 residues. Germline V gene sequence: CDR1 SEHNR, CDR2 FQNEAQ (reference sequence). CDR3 residues: CASSLEIGGYGYTF. CDR3 in DNA: TGTGCCAGCAGCTTAGAGATCGGGGGTTATGGCTACACCTTC.

The chain carries TRBV30 and TRBJ2-1, with D perhaps being TRBD1 or TRBD2 (5 bases each). CDR3 length equals 12 residues. Germline CDR1 reads GTSNPN; CDR2 reads SVGIG (reference sequence). V was shortened by 4 bases and J by 8 bases, with 12 bases between the two germline ends. The CDR3 sequence is CAWTELGDEQFF. The CDR3 bases are TGTGCCTGGACCGAACTAGGGGATGAGCAGTTCTTC.

V is TRBV19 and J is TRBJ1-2; 10 nucleotides line up with TRBD1. This CDR3 has 13 residues. The V and J ends lost 7 bases and 6 bases, in that order; junction bases with no gene match: 5. The V gene's germline CDR1 is LNHDA and CDR2 SQIVND (reference sequence). CDR3 region: CASKGQGSHGYTF. CDR3 sequence (DNA): TGTGCCAGTAAGGGACAGGGGAGTCATGGCTACACCTTC.

There are many counts of this clone. The CDR3 coding sequence is TGTGCCTGGAGTGCCGGGGCTAGCGGGAGGGCCAGTGAGCAGTTCTTC. Translation: CAWSAGASGRASEQFF. The chain combines TRBV30 with TRBJ2-1, with TRBD2 matching over 12 bases. The CDR3 sequence is 16 residues long. V trimming: 1 base; J trimming: 9 bases; junction bases outside the gene matches: 10. Germline-derived CDR1 and CDR2 are GTSNPN and SVGIG (reference sequence).

The chain is built from TRBV21-1 and TRBJ1-1. TRBV21-1 is an annotated pseudogene. The CDR3 runs 14 residues. DNA for the CDR3: TGTGCCAGCAGCAAGTCGGAGGGGAACACTGAAGCTTTCTTT. It yields the protein CASSKSEGNTEAFF.

The chain employs TRBV10-1 and TRBJ2-1, with a tentative D call TRBD2 (6 bases). V lost 6 bases, J lost 5 bases, and 23 bases lay in between. The CDR3 contains 17 residues. Looked up from germline, CDR1 is WNHNN and CDR2 is SYGVQD (reference sequence). The CDR3 sequence is CASSASGGTLVDNEQFF. CDR3 sequence (DNA): TGCGCCAGCAGCGCGAGCGGAGGGACCCTAGTGGACAATGAGCAGTTCTTC.

V and J are TRBV3-1 (or the pseudogene TRBV3-2) and TRBJ1-1; TRBD1 is a possible D gene (5 bases). Germline lookup yields CDR1 LGHDT and CDR2 YNNKEL (reference sequence). Trimming left V 10 bases short and J 1 base short, with 13 bases between. The CDR3 covers 13 residues. CDR3: CATETEENTEAFF. CDR3 DNA: TGTGCCACAGAGACAGAGGAGAACACTGAAGCTTTCTTT.

The chain links TRBV7-2 to TRBJ1-6; maybe TRBD1 (6 bases). The CDR3 sequence is 15 residues long. Trimming left V 4 bases short and J 7 bases short, with 14 bases between. Germline lookup yields CDR1 SGHTA and CDR2 FQGNSA. CDR3 amino acids: CASSYTGTPNSPLHF. CDR3 in DNA: TGTGCCAGCAGCTATACCGGGACACCAAATTCACCCCTCCACTTT.

V gene TRBV11-2 combines with J gene TRBJ2-5; 11 bases match TRBD2. Germline V CDR1 and CDR2: SGHAT, FQNNGV. Trimming cost V 6 bases and J 5 bases; bases outside gene matches: 8. CDR3 length: 15 amino acids. The CDR3 protein is CASSPTSGRTETQYF. CDR3 nucleotides: TGTGCCAGCAGTCCTACTAGCGGGAGAACGGAGACCCAGTACTTC. Together with reference TRBV11-2 and TRBJ2-5, the CDR3 gives the full variable domain: EAGVAQSPRYKIIEKRQSVAFWCNPISGHATLYWYQQILGQGPKLLIQFQNNGVVDDSQLPKDRFSAERLKGVDSTLKIQPAKLEDSAVYLCASSPTSGRTETQYFGPGTRLLVL.

This chain uses TRBV11-2 with TRBJ2-1; 9 positions match TRBD1. This CDR3 is built from 15 residues. V was clipped by 6 bases and J by 9 bases; unmatched bases: 12. Germline CDR1 is SGHAT and CDR2 is FQNNGV. This chain's CDR3 is CASRIPGQGRFEQFF. In DNA form, the CDR3 reads TGTGCCAGCAGAATTCCGGGACAGGGACGTTTTGAGCAGTTCTTC. Full variable domain (outside the CDR3, taken from reference TRBV11-2 and TRBJ2-1): EAGVAQSPRYKIIEKRQSVAFWCNPISGHATLYWYQQILGQGPKLLIQFQNNGVVDDSQLPKDRFSAERLKGVDSTLKIQPAKLEDSAVYLCASRIPGQGRFEQFFGPGTRLTVL.

The chain has TRBV18 and TRBJ1-5; 7 bases are a match to TRBD1. The CDR3 contains 15 residues. V lost 6 bases and J lost 6; bases outside the gene matches: 11. Germline V gene sequence: CDR1 KGHSH, CDR2 LQKENI. The CDR3 sequence: CASSPTGDWGQPQHF. The CDR3, as DNA: TGTGCCAGCTCCCCAACAGGGGATTGGGGTCAGCCCCAGCATTTT.

J is TRBJ1-6 and V is TRBV27; the match to TRBD1 covers 7 bases. Germline V gives CDR1 MNHEY, CDR2 SMNVEV (reference sequence). J was trimmed by 6 bases and V by 8 bases; bases with no gene match: 7. The CDR3 contains 14 residues. CDR3 nucleotides: TGTGCCAGCCTTTCCGGGACAGCTAATTCACCCCTCCACTTT. It codes for CASLSGTANSPLHF.

The rearrangement uses TRBV30 and TRBJ2-1; 14 nucleotides agree with TRBD2. Germline V CDR1 and CDR2: GTSNPN, SVGIG (reference sequence). The CDR3 length is 19 residues. V was clipped by 7 bases and J by 7 bases; unmatched bases: 21. CDR3 in DNA: TGTGCCTCCCTAACGACCAGGACTAGCGGGAGGAGGGAAAGAAATGAGCAGTTCTTC. Its translation is CASLTTRTSGRRERNEQFF.

The chain combines TRBV15 with TRBJ1-6, with a possible D match to TRBD1 (6 bases). The ends were cut back, 1 base at V and 10 bases at J, with 11 bases in the middle. Germline CDR1 LNHNV, CDR2 YYDKDF (reference sequence). The CDR3 is 14 amino acids. The CDR3, as DNA: TGTGCCACCAGCAGAGGGGACGGGGGCTCACCCCTCCACTTT. This sequence encodes CATSRGDGGSPLHF.